What follows are 29 T cell receptor beta chains derived from one specimen sequenced in a study of T cell changes during pregnancy in multiple sclerosis. TCRdb keeps only in-frame clones here, not all; method: immunoSEQ multiplex PCR. This sample carries some 3,400 clones, more than 75% of them seen once, and the ten largest clones take 15% to 20%. This specimen was CD8+ T cells from peripheral blood mononuclear cells, taken in the first trimester of pregnancy. These receptors were collected from a female donor in good health, enrolled as a control in a pregnancy study.

In this sample, this clone turned up once. The V and J genes are TRBV6-5 and TRBJ1-6, with 8 bases fitting TRBD1. Unmatched junction bases numbered 8, after V lost 8 bases and J lost 11 bases. This CDR3 comprises 13 residues. Germline CDR1 is MNHEY and CDR2 is SVGAGI. The CDR3 DNA follows: TGTGCCAGCCGACAGGGGTCCGGCACACCCCTCCACTTT. This codes for CASRQGSGTPLHF.

The chain couples TRBV9 to TRBJ2-7, with 8 bases aligning to TRBD2. V was pared by 4 bases and J by 0 bases, with 3 bases of the junction left unmatched. Germline-derived CDR1 and CDR2 are SGDLS and YYNGEE. CDR3 length: 14 amino acids. CDR3 nucleotide sequence: TGTGCCAGCAGCAGGCGGGGGGACTCCTACGAGCAGTACTTC. As protein: CASSRRGDSYEQYF.

The chain uses TRBV5-6 and TRBJ1-1; a possible D gene is TRBD1 (5 bases). This CDR3 is built from 15 residues. The V and J ends lost 0 bases and 1 base respectively, with 10 bases between them. Germline-derived CDR1 and CDR2 are SGHDT and YYEEEE. The CDR3 DNA reads as TGTGCCAGCAGCTTGGTACCAGGGTCGAACACTGAAGCTTTCTTT. Amino acids: CASSLVPGSNTEAFF.

The V and J genes are TRBV10-3 and TRBJ2-7; 7 positions agree with TRBD1. The J segment lost 4 bases and the V segment lost 5 bases, leaving 8 bases of the junction unmatched. Looked up from germline, CDR1 is ENHRY and CDR2 is SYGVKD. CDR3 size: 14 residues. For the CDR3, the DNA is TGTGCCATCAGTTCCGGGACAGCATATTACGAGCAGTACTTC. Amino acid sequence: CAISSGTAYYEQYF.

The chain uses TRBV6-1 and TRBJ2-3; 10 bases map to TRBD2. CDR3 length: 14 residues. CDR1 and CDR2 from the germline V gene are MNHNS and SASEGT. With V trimmed by 2 bases and J by 4 bases, 0 bases remained unmatched. The CDR3 bases are TGTGCCAGCAGTGAACTAGCGGGAGCAGATACGCAGTATTTT. Its translation: CASSELAGADTQYF.

J is TRBJ2-5 and V is TRBV6-1; the match to TRBD2 covers 10 bases. Germline CDR1 reads MNHNS; CDR2 reads SASEGT. V dropped 0 bases and J dropped 5; count of bases not matched to a gene: 3. This CDR3 has 15 residues. This CDR3 is CASSEAAGGPETQYF. CDR3 nucleotide sequence: TGTGCCAGCAGTGAAGCAGCGGGGGGGCCGGAGACCCAGTACTTC.

CDR3 in DNA: TGTGCCAGCAGCTTATTTCCGGGACTAGCGGGAGAATTGGGGAACATTCAGTACTTC. Protein product: CASSLFPGLAGELGNIQYF. The V gene is TRBV7-8, the J gene TRBJ2-4; TRBD2 agrees at 14 bases. V shed 2 bases, J shed 7 bases, and the junction held 13 bases outside the gene matches. CDR3 size: 19 residues. Germline V gene sequence: CDR1 SGHVS, CDR2 FQNEAQ.

The chain recombines TRBV7-2 with TRBJ2-1; 7 positions match TRBD2. The CDR3 runs 16 residues. The trim removed 2 bases at V and 8 bases at J, leaving 12 bases unmatched. Germline V gene sequence: CDR1 SGHTA, CDR2 FQGNSA. CDR3 sequence reads: CASSLRGDYGLDEQFF. DNA of the CDR3: TGTGCCAGCAGCTTACGTGGGGACTACGGGTTGGATGAGCAGTTCTTC. Based on the CDR3 plus reference TRBV7-2 and TRBJ2-1, the full variable domain is GAGVSQSPSNKVTEKGKDVELRCDPISGHTALYWYRQSLGQGLEFLIYFQGNSAPDKSGLPSDRFSAERTGGSVSTLTIQRTQQEDSAVYLCASSLRGDYGLDEQFFGPGTRLTVL.

The V call is TRBV13, the J call TRBJ2-7; TRBD2 matches at 8 bases. CDR1 and CDR2 from the germline V gene are PRHDT and FYEKMQ (reference sequence). CDR3 length: 16 residues. V trimming: 0 bases; J trimming: 0 bases; junction bases outside the gene matches: 4. The CDR3 DNA follows: TGTGCCAGCAGCTTAGGGGCTAGCGGGTACTCCTACGAGCAGTACTTC. Amino acids: CASSLGASGYSYEQYF.

Note on this clone: An end of the junction differs from the germline gene, which may be a read error. The chain is built from TRBV9 and TRBJ2-5, with 7 bases matching TRBD1. Germline V gene sequence: CDR1 SGDLS, CDR2 YYNGEE. The length of the CDR3 is 16 residues. CDR3 loop: CAGSVEGQNLRETQYF. CDR3 in DNA: TGTGCCGGCAGCGTAGAGGGACAGAACCTAAGGGAGACCCAGTACTTC.

This chain uses TRBV25-1 with TRBJ1-2, with 7 nucleotides matching TRBD1. CDR1 and CDR2 (germline): MGHDK, SYGVNS. The CDR3 runs to 16 residues. J gave up 2 bases and V 3 bases, and 9 bases lay outside the gene matches. This CDR3 reads CASSDLRSGQNYGYTF. The CDR3 nucleotides are TGTGCCAGCAGTGACTTGAGGTCGGGACAGAACTATGGCTACACCTTC.

The chain employs TRBV6-1 and TRBJ1-1, with D perhaps matching TRBD1 (5 bases). Trimming removed 1 base from V and 4 bases from J, with 7 bases in between. CDR1 MNHNS and CDR2 SASEGT come from the germline V gene. The CDR3 spans 13 residues. In nucleotides, the CDR3 is TGTGCCAGCAGTGAAGGTAGGGGCACTGAAGCTTTCTTT. Residues: CASSEGRGTEAFF.

The gene calls are TRBV7-6 and TRBJ2-3; TRBD2 matches at 14 bases. In germline, CDR1 is SGHVS, CDR2 FNYEAQ. J gave up 0 bases and V 5 bases, and 7 bases lay outside the gene matches. The CDR3 totals 18 residues. The DNA for the CDR3 is TGTGCCAGCAGCCTGGGACTAGCGGGAGTCGGTAGCACAGATACGCAGTATTTT. Amino acids: CASSLGLAGVGSTDTQYF.

The genes are TRBV27 and TRBJ2-7; D unresolved. This CDR3 spans 12 amino acids. Germline CDR1 reads MNHEY; CDR2 reads SMNVEV (reference sequence). The V and J ends lost 0 bases and 6 bases respectively, with 6 bases between them. The CDR3 nucleotides are TGTGCCAGCAGTTTATCGAGAGGCGAGCAGTACTTC. Translating gives CASSLSRGEQYF.

This chain links TRBV10-2 with TRBJ1-5; the match to TRBD1 covers 9 bases. The CDR3 spans 16 residues. Trimming cost V 2 bases and J 7 bases; bases outside gene matches: 9. CDR1 WSHSY and CDR2 SAAADI come from the germline V gene. CDR3 amino acids: CASSEEQGASEQPQHF. CDR3 coding DNA: TGCGCCAGCAGTGAGGAACAGGGGGCTAGCGAACAGCCCCAGCATTTT.

The genes are TRBV19 and TRBJ2-1; D is unclear. CDR1 is LNHDA, CDR2 SQIVND, per germline (reference sequence). The CDR3 contains 16 residues. Trimming took off 6 bases at V and 2 bases at J, with 17 bases between the two ends. CDR3 in amino acids: CASSLLATNPYNEQFF. DNA for the CDR3: TGTGCCAGTAGCCTACTGGCGACAAACCCCTACAATGAGCAGTTCTTC. Looking up the rest from reference TRBV19 and TRBJ2-1 gives the full variable domain: DGGITQSPKYLFRKEGQNVTLSCEQNLNHDAMYWYRQDPGQGLRLIYYSQIVNDFQKGDIAEGYSVSREKKESFPLTVTSAQKNPTAFYLCASSLLATNPYNEQFFGPGTRLTVL.

The chain has TRBV5-8 and TRBJ2-1, with 11 nucleotides matching TRBD2. The trim removed 4 bases at V and 10 bases at J, leaving 4 bases unmatched. CDR1 is SGHTS, CDR2 YDEGEE, per germline. This CDR3 is built from 13 residues. The CDR3 loop is CASSPRLAGEQFF. Here the CDR3 DNA reads TGTGCCAGCAGCCCCCGACTAGCGGGAGAGCAGTTCTTC.

The sample holds one count of this clone. The V and J genes are TRBV5-4 and TRBJ2-1, with 11 bases lining up with TRBD1. CDR3 length equals 15 residues. V gave up 2 bases and J gave up 7 bases; unmatched junction bases: 5. Germline CDR1 reads SGHNT; CDR2 reads YYREEE (reference sequence). The CDR3 nucleotides are TGTGCCAGCAGCTTTGGGGACAGGGGGGGGAATGAGCAGTTCTTC. This sequence encodes CASSFGDRGGNEQFF.

V is TRBV18 and J is TRBJ2-3; D unresolved. V gave up 3 bases and J gave up 6 bases, with 7 bases separating them. Germline loops: CDR1 KGHSH, CDR2 LQKENI. The CDR3 is made up of 12 amino acids. The DNA of the CDR3 is TGTGCCAGCTCACCTTCGTTGGATACGCAGTATTTT. It yields the protein CASSPSLDTQYF.

This clone was seen a handful of times. The CDR3 DNA reads as TGTGCCAGCAGCGTAGGGGGACTTTCACACGAGCAGTACTTC. Translation: CASSVGGLSHEQYF. The chain is built from TRBV9 and TRBJ2-7; D might be TRBD2 (6 bases). The V gene lost 0 bases and the J gene lost 5 bases, with 12 bases spanning the gap. CDR1 is SGDLS, CDR2 YYNGEE, per germline. The CDR3 totals 14 residues. Full variable domain (missing parts from reference TRBV9 and TRBJ2-7): DSGVTQTPKHLITATGQRVTLRCSPRSGDLSVYWYQQSLDQGLQFLIQYYNGEERAKGNILERFSAQQFPDLHSELNLSSLELGDSALYFCASSVGGLSHEQYFGPGTRLTVT.

The V and J genes are TRBV13 and TRBJ2-7; 9 bases fit TRBD2. CDR1 and CDR2 (germline): PRHDT, FYEKMQ (reference sequence). This CDR3 is 17 amino acids long. V was clipped by 0 bases and J by 0 bases; unmatched bases: 6. The CDR3 reads CASSLGPTSGYSYEQYF. In DNA, the CDR3 is TGTGCCAGCAGCTTAGGCCCAACTAGCGGGTACTCCTACGAGCAGTACTTC.

The V and J genes are TRBV6-4 and TRBJ2-7, with 7 positions matching TRBD2. Germline lookup yields CDR1 MRHNA and CDR2 SNTAGT. This CDR3 comprises 11 residues. V shed 10 bases, J shed 6 bases, and the junction held 6 bases outside the gene matches. CDR3 in amino acids: CATHSGREQYF. DNA of the CDR3: TGTGCCACTCATAGCGGGCGCGAGCAGTACTTC.

The chain has TRBV11-2 and TRBJ2-2; a possible D gene is TRBD2 (5 bases). There are 14 residues in the CDR3. The V and J ends lost 6 bases and 8 bases respectively, with 16 bases between them. Germline lookup yields CDR1 SGHAT and CDR2 FQNNGV. DNA of the CDR3: TGTGCCAGCAGAGAAGGCCGGGAATTGGGGGAGCTGTTTTTT. Translation: CASREGRELGELFF.

The V and J genes are TRBV27 and TRBJ2-2; 9 positions match TRBD2. V was pared by 7 bases and J by 6 bases, with 9 bases of the junction left unmatched. There are 15 residues in the CDR3. Germline lookup yields CDR1 MNHEY and CDR2 SMNVEV (reference sequence). The CDR3 spells CASIISGRSAGELFF. The CDR3 nucleotides read TGTGCCAGCATTATTAGCGGGAGATCTGCCGGGGAGCTGTTTTTT.

The rearrangement joins TRBV10-2 to TRBJ1-5; D unclear. Trimming cost V 4 bases and J 4 bases, with 8 bases left between them. Germline V gene data show CDR1 as WSHSY and CDR2 as SAAADI. The CDR3 covers 13 residues. The DNA of the CDR3 is TGCGCCAGCAGTGGATCGGAGAATCAGCCCCAGCATTTT. Translated, it gives CASSGSENQPQHF.

The chain joins TRBV15 to TRBJ1-4, with 9 bases lining up with TRBD1. The V segment lost 0 bases and the J segment 8 bases; nucleotides outside the gene matches: 7. CDR3 length: 16 residues. The germline CDR1 and CDR2 sequences are LNHNV and YYDKDF (reference sequence). In DNA, the CDR3 is TGTGCCACCAGCAGAGATCGGGGGACAGGGAACGAAAAACTGTTTTTT. This gives the protein CATSRDRGTGNEKLFF.

This chain uses TRBV9 with TRBJ2-6, with D maybe TRBD2 (7 bases). Germline V gene sequence: CDR1 SGDLS, CDR2 YYNGEE. The length of the CDR3 is 20 residues. V was clipped by 4 bases and J by 0 bases, with 23 bases between them. The CDR3 sequence: CASSHLGGGPSFSGANVLTF. For the CDR3, the DNA is TGTGCCAGCAGCCATTTGGGCGGGGGCCCTTCTTTCTCTGGGGCCAACGTCCTGACTTTC. The whole variable domain, filled in from reference TRBV9 and TRBJ2-6, reads DSGVTQTPKHLITATGQRVTLRCSPRSGDLSVYWYQQSLDQGLQFLIQYYNGEERAKGNILERFSAQQFPDLHSELNLSSLELGDSALYFCASSHLGGGPSFSGANVLTFGAGSRLTVL.

The V gene is TRBV9, the J gene TRBJ2-7; 8 bases fit TRBD2. The CDR3 covers 14 residues. Germline trimming cut 3 bases from V and 3 bases from J; bases unmatched to any gene: 5. The germline gives CDR1 SGDLS, CDR2 YYNGEE. The CDR3 spells CASSGGLAGYEQYF. CDR3 sequence (DNA): TGTGCCAGCAGCGGTGGGCTAGCGGGCTACGAGCAGTACTTC.

V and J are TRBV27 and TRBJ2-7, with TRBD1 matching 8 bases. Looked up from germline, CDR1 is MNHEY and CDR2 is SMNVEV (reference sequence). Trimming at V came to 5 bases and at J to 0 bases, leaving 9 bases not matched to a gene. The CDR3 loop spans 16 amino acids. This CDR3 reads CASSPSGGFTSYEQYF. DNA for the CDR3: TGTGCCAGCAGTCCTTCAGGGGGCTTCACCTCCTACGAGCAGTACTTC.